This is a list of T cell receptor beta chains from one sample in a study of blood T cell repertoires in COVID-19. The assay was immunoSEQ multiplex PCR, and TCRdb's table has in-frame clones only and misses some. The data contain around 230,000 clones, 80% to 90% of them seen just once; the ten biggest clones take up 9% to 12%. Sequenced: PBMCs or T cells enriched from blood (not recorded which). Every receptor here comes from a man aged 18-30 years with acute COVID-19. Both conserved end residues are part of each CDR3. The D gene is left open where the match is weak. The listing skips clone size in some rows; elsewhere it reads once, few, many or a size class.

v_call: TRBV18; d_call: -; j_call: TRBJ2-3; clone_size: -; cdr3_aa: CASSPERGSTDTQYF; cdr3_nt: TGTGCCAGCTCACCCGAGAGGGGGAGCACAGATACGCAGTATTTT
v_call: TRBV15; d_call: -; j_call: TRBJ1-1; clone_size: -; cdr3_aa: CATSRVATNVNTEAFF; cdr3_nt: TGTGCCACCAGCAGAGTCGCGACAAATGTGAACACTGAAGCTTTCTTT
v_call: TRBV27; d_call: -; j_call: TRBJ2-7; clone_size: -; cdr3_aa: CASSNSPYEQYF; cdr3_nt: TGTGCCAGCAGTAACAGCCCCTACGAGCAGTACTTC
v_call: TRBV2; d_call: TRBD2; j_call: TRBJ2-5; clone_size: -; cdr3_aa: CALAGDMETQYF; cdr3_nt: TGTGCCCTAGCGGGAGATATGGAGACCCAGTACTTC
v_call: TRBV10-1; d_call: -; j_call: TRBJ2-1; clone_size: -; cdr3_aa: CASSDPSSNEQFF; cdr3_nt: TGCGCCAGCAGTGACCCCTCTTCCAATGAGCAGTTCTTC
v_call: TRBV7-9; d_call: TRBD2; j_call: TRBJ2-1; clone_size: -; cdr3_aa: CASSLVSSGSWNEQFF; cdr3_nt: TGTGCCAGCAGCTTAGTTAGTAGCGGGAGTTGGAATGAGCAGTTCTTC
v_call: TRBV11-2; d_call: -; j_call: TRBJ1-2; clone_size: -; cdr3_aa: CASSIQGYYGYTF; cdr3_nt: TGTGCCAGCAGCATTCAGGGTTACTATGGCTACACCTTC
v_call: TRBV7-2; d_call: TRBD2; j_call: TRBJ2-1; clone_size: -; cdr3_aa: CASSLRATSGRPGEEQFF; cdr3_nt: TGTGCCAGCAGCTTAAGGGCGACTAGCGGGAGACCCGGAGAGGAGCAGTTCTTC
v_call: TRBV24-1; d_call: -; j_call: TRBJ1-1; clone_size: -; cdr3_aa: CATSDPEGGTEAFF; cdr3_nt: TGTGCCACCAGTGACCCGGAGGGAGGCACTGAAGCTTTCTTT
v_call: TRBV18; d_call: TRBD1; j_call: TRBJ1-4; clone_size: -; cdr3_aa: CASSSTGTAKEKLFF; cdr3_nt: TGTGCCAGCTCATCGACCGGGACAGCGAAGGAAAAACTGTTTTTT
v_call: TRBV28; d_call: -; j_call: TRBJ2-7; clone_size: -; cdr3_aa: CASSLLGGTYEQYF; cdr3_nt: TGTGCCAGCAGTTTATTGGGCGGGACCTACGAGCAGTACTTC
v_call: TRBV7-2; d_call: TRBD2; j_call: TRBJ2-1; clone_size: -; cdr3_aa: CASSRRGASGSLNEQFF; cdr3_nt: TGTGCCAGCAGCAGGCGAGGGGCTAGCGGGAGTTTAAATGAGCAGTTCTTC
v_call: TRBV27; d_call: TRBD2; j_call: TRBJ2-3; clone_size: -; cdr3_aa: CASSLTSDTDTQYF; cdr3_nt: TGTGCCAGCAGTCTCACTAGCGATACAGATACGCAGTATTTT
v_call: TRBV28; d_call: -; j_call: TRBJ2-1; clone_size: -; cdr3_aa: CASSPGTHNNEQFF; cdr3_nt: TGTGCCAGCAGCCCCGGGACTCACAACAATGAGCAGTTCTTC
v_call: TRBV6-2/TRBV6-3; d_call: -; j_call: TRBJ1-3; clone_size: -; cdr3_aa: CASSYSDGSDFRNTIYF; cdr3_nt: TGTGCCAGCAGTTACTCGGATGGCAGCGACTTCAGAAACACCATATATTTT
v_call: TRBV4-3; d_call: -; j_call: TRBJ1-2; clone_size: -; cdr3_aa: CASSQGREGYYGYTF; cdr3_nt: TGCGCCAGCAGCCAAGGCAGGGAGGGATACTATGGCTACACCTTC
v_call: TRBV7-8; d_call: -; j_call: TRBJ2-3; clone_size: -; cdr3_aa: CASSQRQDTQYF; cdr3_nt: TGTGCCAGCAGCCAGAGACAGGATACGCAGTATTTT
v_call: TRBV7-2; d_call: -; j_call: TRBJ2-7; clone_size: -; cdr3_aa: CASSSWDTAGEQYF; cdr3_nt: TGTGCCAGCAGCTCCTGGGACACCGCCGGGGAGCAGTACTTC
v_call: TRBV18; d_call: TRBD1; j_call: TRBJ1-2; clone_size: -; cdr3_aa: CASSPLGFDRGHGYTF; cdr3_nt: TGTGCCAGCTCACCTCTGGGTTTTGACAGGGGACATGGCTACACCTTC
v_call: TRBV9; d_call: TRBD2; j_call: TRBJ2-3; clone_size: -; cdr3_aa: CASSVGGGPDTQYF; cdr3_nt: TGTGCCAGCAGCGTAGGCGGGGGGCCAGATACGCAGTATTTT
v_call: TRBV30; d_call: -; j_call: TRBJ1-1; clone_size: -; cdr3_aa: CAGGLGAEAFF; cdr3_nt: TGTGCTGGAGGGCTGGGGGCTGAAGCTTTCTTT
v_call: TRBV4-1; d_call: -; j_call: TRBJ1-2; clone_size: few; cdr3_aa: CASSADGPHTNYGYTF; cdr3_nt: TGCGCCAGCAGCGCCGATGGGCCCCATACTAACTATGGCTACACCTTC
v_call: TRBV7-3; d_call: TRBD2; j_call: TRBJ2-2; clone_size: -; cdr3_aa: CASSLKLAGVTGELFF; cdr3_nt: TGTGCCAGCAGCTTAAAACTAGCGGGAGTCACCGGGGAGCTGTTTTTT
v_call: TRBV19; d_call: -; j_call: TRBJ2-7; clone_size: -; cdr3_aa: CASSILAGGSYEQYF; cdr3_nt: -
v_call: TRBV13; d_call: -; j_call: TRBJ1-4; clone_size: -; cdr3_aa: CASSPPGDSNEKLFF; cdr3_nt: TGTGCCAGCAGCCCTCCAGGGGATTCCAATGAAAAACTGTTTTTT
v_call: TRBV12-3/TRBV12-4; d_call: -; j_call: TRBJ1-2; clone_size: -; cdr3_aa: CASSPEGAYGYTF; cdr3_nt: TGTGCCAGCAGTCCGGAGGGTGCCTATGGCTACACCTTC
v_call: TRBV28; d_call: -; j_call: TRBJ2-3; clone_size: once; cdr3_aa: CASSGNVGPDTQYF; cdr3_nt: TGTGCCAGCAGCGGGAATGTGGGCCCAGATACGCAGTATTTT
v_call: TRBV19; d_call: -; j_call: TRBJ1-3; clone_size: -; cdr3_aa: CASSPLGGTLGSDTIYF; cdr3_nt: TGTGCCAGTAGTCCCCTCGGGGGGACACTAGGATCTGACACCATATATTTT
v_call: TRBV30; d_call: TRBD1; j_call: TRBJ1-2; clone_size: -; cdr3_aa: CAWGTGNSGYTF; cdr3_nt: TGTGCCTGGGGGACAGGGAATAGTGGCTACACCTTC
v_call: TRBV28; d_call: -; j_call: TRBJ2-7; clone_size: few; cdr3_aa: CASSLGQGSAEQYF; cdr3_nt: TGTGCCAGCAGTTTAGGGCAGGGGTCGGCCGAGCAGTACTTC
v_call: TRBV4-2; d_call: -; j_call: TRBJ1-2; clone_size: -; cdr3_aa: CASSQDRGGAYGYTF; cdr3_nt: TGTGCCAGCAGCCAAGATCGAGGAGGGGCCTATGGCTACACCTTC
v_call: TRBV18; d_call: -; j_call: TRBJ2-2; clone_size: -; cdr3_aa: CASSPEGDWRTGELFF; cdr3_nt: TGTGCCAGCTCACCAGAGGGGGATTGGCGCACCGGGGAGCTGTTTTTT
v_call: TRBV7-9; d_call: TRBD1; j_call: TRBJ2-3; clone_size: -; cdr3_aa: CASSSDRGLVIIGTDTQYF; cdr3_nt: TGTGCCAGCAGCTCCGACAGGGGGCTGGTAATTATAGGCACAGATACGCAGTATTTT
v_call: TRBV28; d_call: TRBD1; j_call: TRBJ2-1; clone_size: -; cdr3_aa: CASRRQGARDEQFF; cdr3_nt: TGTGCCAGCAGAAGACAGGGGGCTCGGGATGAGCAGTTCTTC
v_call: TRBV12-3/TRBV12-4; d_call: -; j_call: TRBJ2-3; clone_size: -; cdr3_aa: CASRTDHTDTQYF; cdr3_nt: TGTGCCAGCAGAACAGACCACACAGATACGCAGTATTTT
v_call: TRBV6-5; d_call: -; j_call: TRBJ1-2; clone_size: -; cdr3_aa: CASSYPTGYGYGYTF; cdr3_nt: TGTGCCAGCAGTTACCCTACAGGGTATGGCTATGGCTACACCTTC
v_call: TRBV28; d_call: -; j_call: TRBJ1-1; clone_size: once; cdr3_aa: CASSFWGGDTEAFF; cdr3_nt: TGTGCCAGCAGTTTCTGGGGAGGGGACACTGAAGCTTTCTTT
v_call: TRBV2; d_call: -; j_call: TRBJ1-2; clone_size: -; cdr3_aa: CASSESSYGYTF; cdr3_nt: TGTGCCAGCAGTGAATCTTCGTATGGCTACACCTTC
v_call: TRBV27; d_call: TRBD2; j_call: TRBJ2-1; clone_size: -; cdr3_aa: CASTLAGGLYNEQFF; cdr3_nt: TGTGCCAGCACCCTAGCGGGAGGACTATACAATGAGCAGTTCTTC
v_call: TRBV27; d_call: -; j_call: TRBJ2-3; clone_size: -; cdr3_aa: CASSPHVPGTISTDTQYF; cdr3_nt: TGTGCCAGCAGTCCTCACGTACCGGGAACAATTAGCACAGATACGCAGTATTTT
v_call: TRBV27; d_call: -; j_call: TRBJ2-1; clone_size: -; cdr3_aa: CASRKPPGHCQSKQFF; cdr3_nt: TGTGCCAGCAGAAAGCCACCGGGACATTGCCAAAGTAAGCAGTTCTTC
v_call: TRBV9; d_call: -; j_call: TRBJ2-5; clone_size: -; cdr3_aa: CASSVGGETQYF; cdr3_nt: TGTGCCAGCAGCGTAGGAGGGGAGACCCAGTACTTC
v_call: TRBV2; d_call: -; j_call: TRBJ1-1; clone_size: once; cdr3_aa: CASLGSQDKGTEAFF; cdr3_nt: TGTGCCAGCCTGGGCTCCCAAGATAAGGGGACTGAAGCTTTCTTT
v_call: TRBV5-8; d_call: -; j_call: TRBJ2-1; clone_size: -; cdr3_aa: CASSLALSGSSPLNEQFF; cdr3_nt: TGTGCCAGCAGCTTGGCCCTAAGCGGCAGTAGCCCCCTTAATGAGCAGTTCTTC
v_call: TRBV30; d_call: TRBD2; j_call: TRBJ2-7; clone_size: -; cdr3_aa: CAWSVASGSEQYF; cdr3_nt: TGTGCCTGGAGTGTAGCGAGCGGGAGCGAGCAGTACTTC
v_call: TRBV10-1; d_call: TRBD2; j_call: TRBJ2-1; clone_size: -; cdr3_aa: CASSESFSGRLTFF; cdr3_nt: TGCGCCAGCAGTGAGTCCTTTAGCGGGAGGCTGACGTTCTTC
v_call: TRBV20-1; d_call: -; j_call: TRBJ1-2; clone_size: once; cdr3_aa: CSARSGNGYTF; cdr3_nt: TGCAGTGCTAGATCGGGGAATGGCTACACCTTC
v_call: TRBV19; d_call: TRBD1; j_call: TRBJ2-2; clone_size: few; cdr3_aa: CASSTSRDRGITGELFF; cdr3_nt: TGTGCCAGTAGTACAAGCCGGGACAGGGGGATTACCGGGGAGCTGTTTTTT
v_call: TRBV10-2; d_call: TRBD2; j_call: TRBJ2-1; clone_size: -; cdr3_aa: CASGWTSGRALRNEQFF; cdr3_nt: TGCGCCAGCGGCTGGACTAGCGGGAGGGCCTTGAGAAATGAGCAGTTCTTC
v_call: TRBV28; d_call: TRBD1; j_call: TRBJ2-7; clone_size: -; cdr3_aa: CASSSGQGYEQYF; cdr3_nt: TGTGCCAGCAGCTCAGGACAGGGCTACGAGCAGTACTTC
v_call: TRBV28; d_call: -; j_call: TRBJ1-1; clone_size: -; cdr3_aa: CASSFSPRNTEAFF; cdr3_nt: TGTGCCAGCAGTTTCTCTCCGAGGAACACTGAAGCTTTCTTT
v_call: TRBV20-1; d_call: TRBD1; j_call: TRBJ1-1; clone_size: -; cdr3_aa: CSASRGTGASHAFF; cdr3_nt: TGCAGTGCTAGTCGCGGGACAGGGGCCTCGCACGCTTTCTTT